This T cell receptor beta chain was identified during a study of long-term antiretroviral therapy in people with HIV (dated by TCRdb to the early 2020s). At the level of the whole study: The earliest samples were collected approximately a decade before the 2015 WHO recommendation for immediate ART, a period when ART was typically delayed until CD4 counts fell. A retrospective serial study tested whether ART initiation and durable HIV suppression were associated with changes in peripheral blood TRB repertoire composition and diversity. A total of 150 to 200 cryopreserved PBMC samples came from 25 to 30 adults with confirmed HIV infection and were collected serially over a mean of roughly six years (range 1-12). Among the roughly 30 participants with HIV, ten to twelve were female. No cross-contamination during QIAcube processing was shown when test extractions of a monoclonal T-cell line were performed alongside about 33 polyclonal samples. The paper's findings and limits, for the study overall: Unsorted PBMC were profiled instead of sorted CD4+ and CD8+ T cells because pre-ART samples had limited cell numbers. Inferences about post-ART repertoire changes are limited because no data were available on ART adherence, viral resistance or therapy changes. At every time point, the repertoire was dominated by expanded TRB clones first identified before ART initiation, although this dominance fluctuated and, in many PLHIV, declined after ART. The samples span the years 2004 to 2017, and the ART regimens used at that time may not be as effective as current regimens. Owing to limited PBMC availability, only the TCR beta chain was sequenced, without alpha chain pairing. Starting ART was linked to a significant rise in TRB diversity, yet even after long-term ART the diversity remained significantly lower than in transplant donor controls. Compared with controls, HIV repertoires had narrower CDR3 length ranges, and the network structure pointed to an antigen-experienced repertoire that shifted only slightly toward naive after ART.

The CDR3 starts with the cysteine, ends with the phenylalanine, and has 14 residues. The CDR3 DNA has 42 bases and is translated from base 1. V loses 3 bases, J loses 4 bases, and the germline ends lie 10 bases apart. Sequences ENHRY (CDR1) and SYGVKD (CDR2) are obtained from the germline V gene. The immunoSEQ hsTCRB v3.0 assay was used at survey level resolution for TRB variable region sequencing. The targeted TRB sequencing depth was about 35,000-55,000 T-cell genomes per sample. An Illumina MiSeq with a v3 150-cycle kit was used to sequence the pooled TRB libraries. Turning to the authors' computational methods: Repertoire analysis ran in R within a reproducible Nextflow workflow covering QC, data transformation and analysis. LymphoSeq2, an R package for exploring AIRR-Seq data, was used to implement custom analyses. After excluding a handful of samples that yielded fewer than 5000 total TRB sequences, roughly 190 HIV repertoires remained for analysis. Of the roughly 190 retained HIV repertoires, about 60 were collected before and around 130 after ART initiation. Repertoires were downsampled to 5000 TRB nucleotide sequences, with summary statistics averaged over 100 downsampling iterations. TRB sequences were retained for analysis only if CDR3 regions of at least seven amino acids were present. Diversity was assessed using a clonality score derived from Shannon entropy and using the Gini coefficient. In repertoire networks, the top 5000 CDR3 amino acid sequences were linked whenever an edit distance of one separated two sequences. For TRB CDR3 amino acid sequences, antigen specificity groups and MHC restriction were predicted with GLIPH2. CDR3 amino acid sequences were matched against VDJdb and McPAS-TCR to flag known CMV, EBV, HIV or tissue antigen associations. Pre-ART, post-ART and control groups were compared with Wilcoxon signed-rank tests and Holm-Bonferroni correction. This immuneACCESS table, as held by TCRdb, lists in-frame sequences with V and J called but not all clones. Of the missing ones, under half trace to an unresolved V gene in checked studies; the others have no known cause. V and J calls and clone size are given by that table; D and trimming were obtained from the DNA. This sample holds tens of thousands of clones; 95% were observed only once. Together, the top ten hold 3.1% of the sample.

Participants were included only if at least one PBMC sample before ART initiation and at least two post-ART samples were available. All participants with HIV were treated in the United States of America. Before DNA extraction, cryopreserved samples containing about 0.9-11 million PBMC were thawed and washed. At the time of the earliest PBMC sample for each participant with HIV, ages ranged from roughly 23 to 60 years. PBMC samples from each participant spanned 1-4 timepoints before ART initiation and 2-8 timepoints after ART initiation, with a median of 7 samples. For every participant, serial HIV viral load, CD4+ T-cell count, ART history and demographic data were obtained. Genomic DNA was extracted from unsorted PBMC with a Qiagen kit on a QIAcube, processed in batches of 12 samples. Note on this clone: Its antigen remains unidentified. Base qualities are missing; no much larger clone stands one base away.

The source is a man in his forties or fifties with HIV. This sequence uses TRBV10-3 and TRBJ1-5, with the D gene too uncertain to name. This material consisted of unsorted PBMCs, taken 5.3 years after starting antiretroviral therapy. The CDR3 protein is CAISDSVGNQPQHF. Here is the DNA: TGTGCCATCAGTGACTCCGTCGGGAATCAGCCCCAGCATTTT.